This passage covers 7 T cell receptor beta chains from one sample sequenced in a study of CD8+ T cells in alopecia areata. Extracted RNA was reverse transcribed into cDNA, the sequencing template. The assay was immunoSEQ multiplex PCR, and TCRdb's table has in-frame clones only and misses some. The sample consists of some 180,000 clones, approximately 62% of them appearing once. Specimen: CD4+ T cells sorted from blood, collected at week 0. These receptors came from a human donor with alopecia areata.

The V and J genes are TRBV25-1 and TRBJ2-3, with D unresolved. V was trimmed by 5 bases and J by 4 bases, leaving 10 bases between them. CDR1 is MGHDK and CDR2 is SYGVNS in the germline V gene. The CDR3 is made up of 13 amino acids. The CDR3 sequence: CASSPWSADTQYF. In nucleotides, the CDR3 is TGTGCCAGCAGTCCTTGGTCGGCAGATACGCAGTATTTT.

V usage is TRBV5-1 and J usage is TRBJ2-7, with D tentatively TRBD1 (5 bases). Trimming removed 4 bases at V and 0 bases at J, with 11 bases between. This CDR3 has 14 amino acids. Germline V CDR1 and CDR2: SGHRS, YFSETQ. CDR3 sequence (DNA): TGCGCCAGCAGCCCTGACAGTCTCTCCTACGAGCAGTACTTC. Protein product: CASSPDSLSYEQYF. Full variable domain (outside the CDR3, taken from reference TRBV5-1 and TRBJ2-7): KAGVTQTPRYLIKTRGQQVTLSCSPISGHRSVSWYQQTPGQGLQFLFEYFSETQRNKGNFPGRFSGRQFSNSRSEMNVSTLELGDSALYLCASSPDSLSYEQYFGPGTRLTVT.

This sequence joins TRBV19 and TRBJ1-2, with D tentatively TRBD1 (6 bases). CDR1 is LNHDA and CDR2 is SQIVND in the germline V gene (reference sequence). CDR3 length: 15 residues. Between the trimmed V and J ends, which lost 3 bases and 7 bases, there was a span of 18 bases. The DNA for the CDR3 is TGTGCCAGTAGTATGGGGTCCACAGGGTGGCGTGGCTACACCTTC. Amino acids: CASSMGSTGWRGYTF.

This clone was detected only a few times. In DNA, the CDR3 is TGCAGCGTTGCGGGGCGGGCCAAAAACATTCAGTACTTC. Its translation: CSVAGRAKNIQYF. This chain uses TRBV29-1 with TRBJ2-4; D may be TRBD1 or TRBD2 (5 bases each). CDR1 and CDR2 (germline): SQVTM, ANQGSEA. Between the trimmed V and J ends, which lost 4 bases and 1 base, there was a span of 8 bases. This CDR3 has 13 residues.

This rearrangement joins TRBV27 to TRBJ2-5; 8 bases match TRBD1. V lost 8 bases to trimming and J lost 4 bases; unmatched junction nucleotides: 6. Germline assignment: CDR1 MNHEY and CDR2 SMNVEV (reference sequence). This CDR3 region has 13 residues. CDR3 residues: CASSNRGSETQYF. The CDR3 DNA reads as TGTGCCAGCTCGAACAGGGGGTCAGAGACCCAGTACTTC.

This clone has a handful of counts. The genes are TRBV6-5 and TRBJ2-5, with 9 bases lining up with TRBD1. The J segment lost 5 bases and the V segment lost 6 bases, leaving 7 bases of the junction unmatched. The V gene's germline CDR1 is MNHEY and CDR2 SVGAGI. The CDR3 runs 14 residues. The CDR3 DNA reads TGTGCCAGCAGGGACAGGGGCCCTCGGGAGACCCAGTACTTC. Residues: CASRDRGPRETQYF.

This clone showed up just once. The chain combines TRBV11-2 with TRBJ2-5, with 11 bases matching TRBD2. Germline V gives CDR1 SGHAT, CDR2 FQNNGV. The ends lost 3 bases at V and 3 bases at J; junction bases unmatched: 3. CDR3 size: 15 residues. CDR3: CASSLEGLAEETQYF. CDR3 bases: TGTGCCAGCAGCTTGGAGGGACTAGCGGAAGAGACCCAGTACTTC.